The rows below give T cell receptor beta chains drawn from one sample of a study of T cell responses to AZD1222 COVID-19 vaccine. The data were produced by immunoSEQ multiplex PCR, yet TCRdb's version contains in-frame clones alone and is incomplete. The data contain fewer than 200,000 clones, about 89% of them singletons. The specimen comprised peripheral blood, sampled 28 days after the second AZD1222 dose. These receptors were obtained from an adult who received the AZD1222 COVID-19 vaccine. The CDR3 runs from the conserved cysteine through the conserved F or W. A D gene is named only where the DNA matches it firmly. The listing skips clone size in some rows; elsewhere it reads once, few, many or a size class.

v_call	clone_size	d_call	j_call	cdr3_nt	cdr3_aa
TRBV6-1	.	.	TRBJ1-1	TGTGCCAGCAGTGAAGACAGGGCAAAGGGGGGTACTGAAGCTTTCTTT	CASSEDRAKGGTEAFF
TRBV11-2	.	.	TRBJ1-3	TGTGCCAGCAGCTTACCAGCCTCTGGAAACACCATATATTTT	CASSLPASGNTIYF
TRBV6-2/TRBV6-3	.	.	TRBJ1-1	TGTGCCAGCAGTTACGCCCGCACCATGAACACTGAAGCTTTCTTT	CASSYARTMNTEAFF
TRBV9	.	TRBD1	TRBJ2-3	TGTGCCAGCAGCGTTCGAGGGACAGGGGGAACAGATACGCAGTATTTT	CASSVRGTGGTDTQYF
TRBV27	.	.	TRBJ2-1	TGTGCCAGCAGTTTATCAGGGACTCGGCGCAATGAGCAGTTCTTC	CASSLSGTRRNEQFF
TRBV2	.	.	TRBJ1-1	TGTGCCAGCAATCGCCCCCTCATGAACACTGAAGCTTTCTTT	CASNRPLMNTEAFF
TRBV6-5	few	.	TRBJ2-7	TGTGCCAGCAGTTGGAGCCTCCACAAACCCTACGAGCAGTACTTC	CASSWSLHKPYEQYF
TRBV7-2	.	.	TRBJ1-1	TGTGCCAGCACGAGGCTTGGACAGATCCCTGAAGCTTTCTTT	CASTRLGQIPEAFF
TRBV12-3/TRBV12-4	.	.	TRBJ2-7	TGTGCCAGCAGTCGAAGGGGGGACGAGCAGTACTTC	CASSRRGDEQYF
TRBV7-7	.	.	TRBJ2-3	TGTGCTAGCAGCTCCGGAGCTGGAGATACGCAGTATTTT	CASSSGAGDTQYF
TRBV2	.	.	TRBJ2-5	TGTGCCAGCAGTGACGGACTTCAGTACTTC	CASSDGLQYF
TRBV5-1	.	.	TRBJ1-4	TGCGCCAGCAGCTTGACCCCGGGAGGGACTAATGAAAAACTGTTTTTT	CASSLTPGGTNEKLFF
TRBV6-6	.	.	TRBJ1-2	TGTGCCAGCAGCCCCGACACCATTGGCTACACCTTC	CASSPDTIGYTF
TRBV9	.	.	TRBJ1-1	TGTGCCAGCAGCGCATCCCCATTATCTGAAGCTTTCTTT	CASSASPLSEAFF
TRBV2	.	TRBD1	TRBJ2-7	TGTGCCCAAAAAAGGGGACAGGGTGCCTACGAGCAGTACTTC	CAQKRGQGAYEQYF
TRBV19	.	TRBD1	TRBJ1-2	TGTGCCAGTAGTCCAAGGACAGGGGGCCGGCATGGCTACACCTTC	CASSPRTGGRHGYTF
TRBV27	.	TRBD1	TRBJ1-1	TGTGCCAGCAGTCCGATCGGGACAGGGATGAACACTGAAGCTTTCTTT	CASSPIGTGMNTEAFF
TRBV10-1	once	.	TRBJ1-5	TGCGCCAGCAGCGAAAATAGCAATCAGCCCCAGCATTTT	CASSENSNQPQHF